This is a list of T cell receptor beta chains from one sample in a study of early T cells in non-severe SARS-CoV-2 infection. From the 5' RACE reads, TCRdb called clonotypes with MiXCR, one entry per CDR3 protein. The table records about 34,000 distinct CDR3 sequences, about 6.5% of them present only once. Sequencing was carried out using whole blood. The receptor source for this set is an adult who was a healthcare worker with PCR-confirmed SARS-CoV-2 infection or an uninfected control (not recorded which). Each CDR3 is given with its conserved first and last residue. A D gene is named only where the DNA matches it firmly. Not all rows give a size; the values are once, few, many and, for expanded clones, a class.

size: many
V: TRBV7-6
D: TRBD1
J: TRBJ1-6
DNA: TGTGCCAGCAGCAGGGGGGACAGGGGGAATTCACCCCTCCACTTT
CDR3: CASSRGDRGNSPLHF

size: .
V: TRBV3-1
D: TRBD1
J: TRBJ1-6
DNA: TGTGCCAGCAGACCAGGACAGGGACTCTATAATTCACCCCTCCACTTT
CDR3: CASRPGQGLYNSPLHF

size: many
V: TRBV10-1
D: TRBD1
J: TRBJ1-1
DNA: TGCGCCAGCAGTGATTCAACAGGGGCGGGCTCTGAAGCTTTCTTT
CDR3: CASSDSTGAGSEAFF

size: medium-sized
V: TRBV28
D: .
J: TRBJ2-5
DNA: TGTGCCAGCAGTTTATACGCGGACCAAGAGACCCAGTACTTC
CDR3: CASSLYADQETQYF

size: many
V: TRBV28
D: .
J: TRBJ2-7
DNA: TGTGCCAGCAGCCTCCGCTCCTACGAGCAGTACTTC
CDR3: CASSLRSYEQYF

size: few
V: TRBV2
D: TRBD2
J: TRBJ2-3
DNA: TGTGCCAGCAGGGGACGGACTAGCGGGGGGGACACAGATACGCAGTATTTT
CDR3: CASRGRTSGGDTDTQYF

size: few
V: TRBV28
D: TRBD1
J: TRBJ1-1
DNA: TGTGCCAGCAATGGGGCAGGGGGCCCGAACACTGAAGCTTTCTTT
CDR3: CASNGAGGPNTEAFF

size: few
V: TRBV11-2
D: TRBD1
J: TRBJ2-1
DNA: TGTGCCAGCAGCCTACAGGGGGCCACCTACAATGAGCAGTTCTTC
CDR3: CASSLQGATYNEQFF

size: .
V: TRBV6-1
D: .
J: TRBJ2-7
DNA: TGTGCCAGCAGTGAAGGGGGATTATCCAACTACGAGCAGTACTTC
CDR3: CASSEGGLSNYEQYF

size: .
V: TRBV18
D: .
J: TRBJ1-1
DNA: TGTGCCAGCTCACCAAAAAACATGAACACTGAAGCTTTCTTT
CDR3: CASSPKNMNTEAFF

size: many
V: TRBV7-6
D: .
J: TRBJ1-1
DNA: TGTGTTGCCGGAGACAGTAACACTGAAGCTTTCTTT
CDR3: CVAGDSNTEAFF

size: many
V: TRBV7-9
D: .
J: TRBJ2-1
DNA: TGTGCCAGCAGCTTAGAAGGATTCTCCTACAATGAGCAGTTCTTC
CDR3: CASSLEGFSYNEQFF

size: .
V: TRBV28
D: TRBD1
J: TRBJ1-6
DNA: TGTGCCAGCGAGACAGGGAATAATTCACCCCTCCACTTT
CDR3: CASETGNNSPLHF

size: few
V: TRBV28
D: TRBD2
J: TRBJ2-3
DNA: TGTGCCAGCAGTACGGTGGCGGGGGGGCGTACGCAGTATTTT
CDR3: CASSTVAGGRTQYF

size: .
V: TRBV5-6
D: .
J: TRBJ2-1
DNA: TGTGCCAGCAGCTTTCGATCCCTCACCTACAATGAGCAGTTCTTC
CDR3: CASSFRSLTYNEQFF

size: many
V: TRBV4-1
D: .
J: TRBJ2-7
DNA: TGCGCCAGCAGCCAAGCGACAGAAGCTCCCTACGAGCAGTACTTC
CDR3: CASSQATEAPYEQYF

size: many
V: TRBV20-1
D: .
J: TRBJ1-1
DNA: TGCAGTGCTAGAGGACGGGTCCGGGCGGAAGCTTTCTTT
CDR3: CSARGRVRAEAFF